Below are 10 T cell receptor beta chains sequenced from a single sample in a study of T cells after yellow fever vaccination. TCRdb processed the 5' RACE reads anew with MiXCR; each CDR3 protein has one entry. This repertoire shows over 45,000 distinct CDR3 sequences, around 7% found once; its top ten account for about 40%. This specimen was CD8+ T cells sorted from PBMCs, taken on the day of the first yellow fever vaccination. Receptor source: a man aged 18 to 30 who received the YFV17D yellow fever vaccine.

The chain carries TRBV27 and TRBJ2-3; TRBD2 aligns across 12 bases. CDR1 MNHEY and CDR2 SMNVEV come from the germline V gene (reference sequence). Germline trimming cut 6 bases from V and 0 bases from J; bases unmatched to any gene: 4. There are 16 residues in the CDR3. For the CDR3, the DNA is TGTGCCAGCAGCTCGACTAGCGGGGGCAGCACAGATACGCAGTATTTT. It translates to CASSSTSGGSTDTQYF.

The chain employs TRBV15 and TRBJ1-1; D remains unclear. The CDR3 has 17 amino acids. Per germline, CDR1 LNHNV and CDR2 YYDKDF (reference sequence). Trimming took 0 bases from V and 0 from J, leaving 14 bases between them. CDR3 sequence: CATSRDGMAALNTEAFF. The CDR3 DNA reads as TGTGCCACCAGCAGAGATGGGATGGCAGCCTTGAACACTGAAGCTTTCTTT.

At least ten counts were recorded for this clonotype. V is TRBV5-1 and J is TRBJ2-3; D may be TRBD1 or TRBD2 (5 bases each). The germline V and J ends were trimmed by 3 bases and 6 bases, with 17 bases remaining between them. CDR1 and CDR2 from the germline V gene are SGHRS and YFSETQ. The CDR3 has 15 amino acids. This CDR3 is CASSSRDDGWDTQYF. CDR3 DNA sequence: TGCGCCAGCAGCTCCCGGGACGATGGTTGGGATACGCAGTATTTT.

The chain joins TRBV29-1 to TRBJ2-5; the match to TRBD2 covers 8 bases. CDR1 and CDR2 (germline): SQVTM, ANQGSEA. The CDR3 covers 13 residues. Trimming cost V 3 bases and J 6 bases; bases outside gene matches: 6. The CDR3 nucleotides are TGCAGCGTTGACGTCGGCGGGGGGAAGACCCAGTACTTC. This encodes CSVDVGGGKTQYF.

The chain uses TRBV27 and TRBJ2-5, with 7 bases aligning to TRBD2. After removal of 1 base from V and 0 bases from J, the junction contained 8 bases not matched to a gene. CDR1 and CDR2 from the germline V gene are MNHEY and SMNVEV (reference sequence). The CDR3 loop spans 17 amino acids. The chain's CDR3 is CASSLLGEGSYQETQYF. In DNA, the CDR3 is TGTGCCAGCAGTTTATTGGGGGAGGGGAGTTACCAAGAGACCCAGTACTTC.

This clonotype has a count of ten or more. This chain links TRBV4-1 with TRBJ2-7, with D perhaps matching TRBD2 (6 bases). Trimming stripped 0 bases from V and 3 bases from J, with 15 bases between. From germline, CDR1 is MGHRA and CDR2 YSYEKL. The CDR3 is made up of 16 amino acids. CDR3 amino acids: CASSQEIGAGNYEQYF. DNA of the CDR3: TGCGCCAGCAGCCAAGAGATAGGCGCGGGGAACTACGAGCAGTACTTC.

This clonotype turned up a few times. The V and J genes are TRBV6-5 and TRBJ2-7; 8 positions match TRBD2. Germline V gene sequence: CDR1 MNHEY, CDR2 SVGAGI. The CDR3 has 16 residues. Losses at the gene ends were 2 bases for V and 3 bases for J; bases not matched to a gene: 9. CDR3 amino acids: CASSYRGGTADYEQYF. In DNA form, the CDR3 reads TGTGCCAGCAGTTACCGGGGGGGCACAGCAGACTACGAGCAGTACTTC.

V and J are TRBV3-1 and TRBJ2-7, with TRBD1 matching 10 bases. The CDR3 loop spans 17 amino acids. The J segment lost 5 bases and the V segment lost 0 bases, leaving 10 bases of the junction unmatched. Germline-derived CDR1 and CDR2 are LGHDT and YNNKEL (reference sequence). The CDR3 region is CASSQEDRTGGLDEQYF. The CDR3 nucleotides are TGTGCCAGCAGCCAAGAGGACCGGACAGGGGGTCTGGACGAGCAGTACTTC.

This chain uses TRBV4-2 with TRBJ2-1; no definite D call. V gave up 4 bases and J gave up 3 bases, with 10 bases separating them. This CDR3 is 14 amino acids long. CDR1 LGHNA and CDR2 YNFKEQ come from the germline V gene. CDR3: CASSPELRYNEQFF. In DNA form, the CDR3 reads TGTGCCAGCAGCCCCGAGCTACGCTACAATGAGCAGTTCTTC.

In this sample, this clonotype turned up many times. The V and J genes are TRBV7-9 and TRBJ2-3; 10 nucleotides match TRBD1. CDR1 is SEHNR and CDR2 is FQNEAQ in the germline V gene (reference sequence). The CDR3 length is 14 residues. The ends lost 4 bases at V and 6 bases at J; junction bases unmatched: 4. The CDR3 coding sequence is TGTGCCAGCAGCTCCGAGGACAGGGGGGATACGCAGTATTTT. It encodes CASSSEDRGDTQYF.